This T cell receptor beta chain was identified in a study of shared clonotypes between healthy human individuals. Terminally differentiated effector memory CD45RA+ cells were excluded from the naive CD8 cells, which were CD45RO-negative and positively selected for CCR7. Germline values: CDR1 PRHDT, CDR2 FYEKMQ (reference sequence). Trimming took off 5 bases at V and 4 bases at J, with 12 bases between the two ends. The CDR3 contains 13 residues. TCRdb's table, derived via immunoSEQ multiplex PCR, lists solely in-frame clones and lacks some. Found here are about 1,800,000 clones, about 95% of them singletons; the top ten hold approximately 1.2%.

The clonotype comes from a young man in good health. V usage is TRBV13 and J usage is TRBJ2-7, with D maybe TRBD1 (6 bases). The sequencing input was naive CD8+ T cells sorted from blood. CDR3 region: CASSEPDSYEQYF. CDR3 sequence (DNA): TGTGCCAGCAGCGAACCGGACAGTTACGAGCAGTACTTC.